Listed here are 22 T cell receptor beta chains from one sample, sequenced in a study of healthy donors' naive CD4 and CD8 T cells. TCR libraries were built from approximately 0.45 ug of total RNA by linear amplification. MiXCR, run by TCRdb on the reads, gives a single entry per CDR3 protein. The sample includes 150,000 to 200,000 distinct CDR3 sequences, 65% to 75% of them seen just once. The sample was naive CD4+ and CD8+ T cells sorted from blood, pooled from several donors. Receptors were obtained from a pool of human donors in good health; the sample pools cells from several healthy donors.

The chain employs TRBV7-9 and TRBJ2-3; 7 nucleotides agree with TRBD1. The germline V gene encodes CDR1 SEHNR and CDR2 FQNEAQ (reference sequence). CDR3 length equals 14 residues. V was pared by 6 bases and J by 8 bases, with 11 bases of the junction left unmatched. Written as DNA, the CDR3 is TGTGCCAGCAGTTCCGCACAGGGGCAGGTTACGCAGTATTTT. This gives the protein CASSSAQGQVTQYF.

Here the CDR3 DNA reads TGTGCCAGCAGTGACCAGGGGTTTCAGCCCCAGCATTTT. Its protein is CASSDQGFQPQHF. The chain carries TRBV6-6 and TRBJ1-5, with D possibly matching TRBD1 (6 bases). Germline CDR1 MNHNY, CDR2 SVGAGI (reference sequence). CDR3 length: 13 residues. V lost 5 bases to trimming and J lost 6 bases, with 11 bases between them.

The chain uses TRBV6-5 and TRBJ1-1; 7 bases are a match to TRBD1. CDR1 and CDR2 (germline): MNHEY, SVGAGI. This CDR3 region has 15 residues. After removal of 2 bases from V and 5 bases from J, the junction contained 8 bases not matched to a gene. CDR3: CASSYDSRGRTEAFF. For the CDR3, the DNA is TGTGCCAGCAGTTACGACTCCAGGGGGAGGACTGAAGCTTTCTTT.

The V call is TRBV19, the J call TRBJ1-2; TRBD1 is a possible D gene (6 bases). The CDR3 is 14 residues long. Per the germline V gene, CDR1 is LNHDA and CDR2 is SQIVND (reference sequence). V shed 7 bases and J shed 1 base, with 13 bases lying between them. CDR3 coding DNA: TGTGCCAGTACCCCCCGGGGGCGTAACTATGGCTACACCTTC. Translated: CASTPRGRNYGYTF.

The V gene is TRBV29-1, the J gene TRBJ2-5, with 9 nucleotides matching TRBD1. The trim removed 7 bases at V and 5 bases at J, leaving 8 bases unmatched. CDR1 is SQVTM and CDR2 is ANQGSEA in the germline V gene. The CDR3 has 13 residues. CDR3 region: CSAGDRAWETQYF. The DNA for the CDR3 is TGCAGCGCCGGGGACAGGGCGTGGGAGACCCAGTACTTC.

This clonotype was counted between two and nine times. V and J are TRBV6-6 and TRBJ2-7, with TRBD2 matching over 7 bases. CDR1 is MNHNY and CDR2 is SVGAGI in the germline V gene (reference sequence). V shed 6 bases, J shed 7 bases, and the junction held 3 bases outside the gene matches. This CDR3 region has 11 residues. As DNA, the CDR3 is TGTGCCAGCAGGAGTAGCGGGGAGCAGTACTTC. Its protein product is CASRSSGEQYF.

The rearrangement links TRBV6-5 to TRBJ2-7; D tentatively fits TRBD1 or TRBD2 (5 bases each). Trimming cost V 5 bases and J 2 bases, with 13 bases left between them. Looked up from germline, CDR1 is MNHEY and CDR2 is SVGAGI. The CDR3 sequence is 14 residues long. The CDR3: CASSTGTGPYEQYF. The CDR3 DNA reads TGTGCCAGCAGTACCGGGACGGGCCCCTACGAGCAGTACTTC.

The V gene is TRBV12-3 or TRBV12-4, the J gene TRBJ2-5, with TRBD1 matching over 8 bases. CDR3 size: 15 residues. The V segment lost 5 bases and the J segment 2 bases; nucleotides outside the gene matches: 7. CDR3 nucleotides: TGTGCCAGCAGTAGTACGGACAGGGCTCAAGAGACCCAGTACTTC. It translates to CASSSTDRAQETQYF.

This clonotype was recorded a few times. The chain recombines TRBV30 with TRBJ1-2, with TRBD1 identical over 8 bases. V gave up 4 bases and J gave up 8 bases; unmatched junction bases: 6. Germline assignment: CDR1 GTSNPN and CDR2 SVGIG (reference sequence). The CDR3 runs to 12 residues. DNA for the CDR3: TGTGCCTGGACCTACAGGGGGTACGGCTACACCTTC. It codes for CAWTYRGYGYTF.

This clonotype came up once. The rearrangement joins TRBV18 to TRBJ2-7, with a weak D call TRBD2 (6 bases). CDR1 is KGHSH, CDR2 LQKENI, per germline. The CDR3 loop spans 12 amino acids. Between the trimmed V and J ends, which lost 3 bases and 7 bases, there was a span of 10 bases. DNA for the CDR3: TGTGCCAGCTCACCCGCTAGCGAAGAGCAGTACTTC. This encodes CASSPASEEQYF.

V gene TRBV19 combines with J gene TRBJ1-1; D unclear. There are 13 residues in the CDR3. The V end was cut by 3 bases, the J end by 7 bases, with 12 bases between. Germline loops: CDR1 LNHDA, CDR2 SQIVND (reference sequence). CDR3 loop: CASSISGGREAFF. CDR3 bases: TGTGCCAGTAGTATCTCAGGCGGCCGTGAAGCTTTCTTT. The full variable domain, in which reference TRBV19 and TRBJ1-1 provide the parts outside the CDR3, is DGGITQSPKYLFRKEGQNVTLSCEQNLNHDAMYWYRQDPGQGLRLIYYSQIVNDFQKGDIAEGYSVSREKKESFPLTVTSAQKNPTAFYLCASSISGGREAFFGQGTRLTVV.

A few counts support this clonotype. This chain links TRBV10-3 with TRBJ2-7; the match to TRBD1 covers 9 bases. The J segment lost 3 bases and the V segment lost 9 bases, leaving 9 bases of the junction unmatched. The CDR3 spans 14 residues. Germline V CDR1 and CDR2: ENHRY, SYGVKD. The CDR3 loop is CAITGGLGNYEQYF. Written as DNA, the CDR3 is TGTGCCATTACAGGGGGCCTTGGAAACTACGAGCAGTACTTC.

The chain recombines TRBV29-1 with TRBJ1-1; tentatively, D is TRBD1 (5 bases). The CDR3 has 11 amino acids. V lost 1 base to trimming and J lost 12 bases, with 12 bases between them. Germline V gene data show CDR1 as SQVTM and CDR2 as ANQGSEA. The CDR3 region has the DNA TGCAGCGTTGAAGCCAGGGCCGCGTCTTTCTTT. The encoded protein is CSVEARAASFF.

V gene TRBV29-1 combines with J gene TRBJ1-2, with TRBD1 matching 8 bases. Germline-derived CDR1 and CDR2 are SQVTM and ANQGSEA. The CDR3 runs 12 residues. J was trimmed by 8 bases and V by 5 bases; bases with no gene match: 7. The CDR3 loop reads CSVLGQGGGYTF. The CDR3 nucleotides are TGCAGCGTTCTTGGACAGGGAGGGGGCTACACCTTC. Drawing the rest from reference TRBV29-1 and TRBJ1-2, the complete variable domain is SAVISQKPSRDICQRGTSLTIQCQVDSQVTMMFWYRQQPGQSLTLIATANQGSEATYESGFVIDKFPISRPNLTFSTLTVSNMSPEDSSIYLCSVLGQGGGYTFGSGTRLTVV.

This sequence joins TRBV6-5 and TRBJ1-2, with D possibly matching TRBD1 (5 bases). The germline V gene has CDR1 MNHEY and CDR2 SVGAGI. The CDR3 is 14 amino acids. Trimming took 7 bases from V and 4 from J, leaving 16 bases between them. The CDR3 DNA is TGTGCCAGCACCCCGGGGGAGACTACCTATGGCTACACCTTC. It codes for CASTPGETTYGYTF.

The chain links TRBV29-1 to TRBJ2-1; TRBD1 matches 9 bases. This CDR3 spans 16 amino acids. Germline CDR1 is SQVTM and CDR2 is ANQGSEA. With 2 bases clipped from V and 3 bases from J, the junction kept 8 bases outside the gene matches. CDR3 in DNA: TGCAGCGTTGAAAGTACGGACAGGGGCGTCTACAATGAGCAGTTCTTC. As protein: CSVESTDRGVYNEQFF.

This clonotype has a handful of counts. This chain connects TRBV5-1 to TRBJ2-1; 8 nucleotides align to TRBD1. V was clipped by 2 bases and J by 4 bases; unmatched bases: 11. The CDR3 totals 17 residues. Germline CDR1 and CDR2: SGHRS and YFSETQ. For the CDR3, the DNA is TGCGCCAGCAGCTTCGACAGGGGATCGCGGGGATACAATGAGCAGTTCTTC. Translation gives CASSFDRGSRGYNEQFF.

The V call is TRBV29-1, the J call TRBJ2-1; TRBD1 matches at 9 bases. The germline V gene has CDR1 SQVTM and CDR2 ANQGSEA. Germline trimming cut 6 bases from V and 3 bases from J; bases unmatched to any gene: 6. The CDR3 is 14 amino acids. CDR3 DNA: TGCAGCGTGGGGATGACAGGGGGCTACAATGAGCAGTTCTTC. Residues: CSVGMTGGYNEQFF.

This clonotype turned up a few times. The chain carries TRBV29-1 and TRBJ2-3; D gene uncertain. This CDR3 is built from 13 residues. Germline V gives CDR1 SQVTM, CDR2 ANQGSEA. V lost 7 bases and J 2 bases, leaving 13 bases between the germline ends. DNA for the CDR3: TGCAGCGCCCGACGGCTACTCACAGATACGCAGTATTTT. This gives the protein CSARRLLTDTQYF.

This sequence joins TRBV29-1 and TRBJ2-7, with 9 bases identical to TRBD1. V gave up 3 bases and J gave up 6 bases; unmatched junction bases: 6. CDR1 is SQVTM, CDR2 ANQGSEA, per germline. This CDR3 is 13 amino acids long. The CDR3, as DNA: TGCAGCGTTGAGGGACAGGGAGGGTCCGAGCAGTACTTC. Its protein is CSVEGQGGSEQYF.

The V gene is TRBV5-1, the J gene TRBJ2-7; D is perhaps TRBD1 (6 bases). The CDR3 loop spans 13 amino acids. Germline V gives CDR1 SGHRS, CDR2 YFSETQ. V gave up 4 bases and J gave up 3 bases, with 11 bases separating them. The CDR3 DNA reads as TGCGCCAGCAGCCCCGGACAGATCTACGAGCAGTACTTC. Residues: CASSPGQIYEQYF.

In this sample, this clonotype turned up a few times. The chain uses TRBV18 and TRBJ1-2; 7 bases are shared with TRBD1. This CDR3 spans 13 amino acids. Germline V gives CDR1 KGHSH, CDR2 LQKENI. J lost 5 bases, V lost 4 bases, and 4 bases had no gene match. The CDR3 spells CASSRDREYGYTF. The CDR3 bases are TGTGCCAGCTCACGTGACAGGGAGTATGGCTACACCTTC.